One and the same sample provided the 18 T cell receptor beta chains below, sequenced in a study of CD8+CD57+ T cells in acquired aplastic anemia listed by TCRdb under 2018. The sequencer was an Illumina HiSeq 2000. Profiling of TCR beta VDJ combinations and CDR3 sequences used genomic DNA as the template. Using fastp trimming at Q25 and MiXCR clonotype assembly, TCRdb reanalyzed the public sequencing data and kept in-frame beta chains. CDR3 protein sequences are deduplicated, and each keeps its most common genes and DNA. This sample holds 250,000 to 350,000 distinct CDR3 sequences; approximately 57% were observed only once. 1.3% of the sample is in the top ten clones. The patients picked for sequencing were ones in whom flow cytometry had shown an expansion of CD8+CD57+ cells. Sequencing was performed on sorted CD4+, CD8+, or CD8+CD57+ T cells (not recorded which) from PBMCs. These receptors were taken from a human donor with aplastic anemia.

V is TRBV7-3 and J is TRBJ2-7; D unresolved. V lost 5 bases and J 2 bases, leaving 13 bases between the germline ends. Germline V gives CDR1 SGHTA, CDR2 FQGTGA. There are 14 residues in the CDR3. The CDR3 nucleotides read TGTGCCAGCAGCGTTGGAAGGGTTCCCTACGAGCAGTACTTC. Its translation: CASSVGRVPYEQYF.

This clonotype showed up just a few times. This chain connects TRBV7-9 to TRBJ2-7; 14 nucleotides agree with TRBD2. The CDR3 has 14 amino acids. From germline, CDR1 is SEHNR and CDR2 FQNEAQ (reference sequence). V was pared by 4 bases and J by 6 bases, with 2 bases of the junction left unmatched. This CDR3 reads CASSSGTSGSEQYF. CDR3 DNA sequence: TGTGCCAGCAGCTCCGGGACTAGCGGGAGCGAGCAGTACTTC.

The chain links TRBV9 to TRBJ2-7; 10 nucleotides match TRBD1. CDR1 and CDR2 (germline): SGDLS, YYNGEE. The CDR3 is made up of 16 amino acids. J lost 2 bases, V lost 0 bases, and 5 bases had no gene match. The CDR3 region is CASSVGAGQGAYEQYF. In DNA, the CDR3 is TGTGCCAGCAGCGTAGGTGCAGGACAGGGGGCCTACGAGCAGTACTTC.

The CDR3 reads CASRTRASYEQYF. The CDR3 DNA is TGTGCCAGCAGAACGAGGGCCTCCTACGAGCAGTACTTC. The rearrangement links TRBV12-3 or TRBV12-4 to TRBJ2-7; D perhaps matches TRBD2 (5 bases). The CDR3 runs 13 residues. V lost 6 bases, J lost 0 bases, and 9 bases lay in between.

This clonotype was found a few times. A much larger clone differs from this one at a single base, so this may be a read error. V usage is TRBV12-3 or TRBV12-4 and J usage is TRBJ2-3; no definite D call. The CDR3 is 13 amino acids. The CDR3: CASTTGFSDTQCF. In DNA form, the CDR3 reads TGTGCCAGCACCACCGGGTTCTCAGATACGCAGTGTTTT.

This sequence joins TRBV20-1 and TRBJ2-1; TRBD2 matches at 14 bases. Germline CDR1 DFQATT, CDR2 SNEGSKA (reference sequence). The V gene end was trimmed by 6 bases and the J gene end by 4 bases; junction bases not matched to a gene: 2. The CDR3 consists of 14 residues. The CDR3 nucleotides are TGCAGTGCGTGGACTAGCGGGGGGTACAATGAGCAGTTCTTC. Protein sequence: CSAWTSGGYNEQFF.

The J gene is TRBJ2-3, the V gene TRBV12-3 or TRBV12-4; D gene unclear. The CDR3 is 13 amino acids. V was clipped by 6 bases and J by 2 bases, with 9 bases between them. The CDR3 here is CASSLSDTDTQYF. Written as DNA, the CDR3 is TGTGCCAGCAGCTTGTCGGACACAGATACGCAGTATTTT.

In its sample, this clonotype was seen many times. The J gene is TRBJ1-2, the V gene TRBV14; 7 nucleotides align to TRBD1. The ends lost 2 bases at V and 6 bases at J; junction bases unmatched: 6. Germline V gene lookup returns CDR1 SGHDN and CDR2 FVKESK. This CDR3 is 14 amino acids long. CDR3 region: CASSQTRQGDGYTF. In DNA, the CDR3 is TGTGCCAGCAGCCAAACCAGACAGGGTGATGGCTACACCTTC.

The CDR3 is CASSPDWTGELFF. CDR3 nucleotides: TGTGCCAGCAGCCCCGATTGGACCGGGGAGCTGTTTTTT. The rearrangement joins TRBV7-3 to TRBJ2-2; D remains ambiguous. Germline assignment: CDR1 SGHTA and CDR2 FQGTGA. CDR3 length equals 13 residues. V lost 5 bases and J 5 bases, leaving 9 bases between the germline ends.

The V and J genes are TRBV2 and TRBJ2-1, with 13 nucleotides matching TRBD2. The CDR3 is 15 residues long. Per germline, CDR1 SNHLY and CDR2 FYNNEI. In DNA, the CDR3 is TGTGTTAACCCCTCCGGGACTAGCGGGATCAATGAGCAGTTCTTC. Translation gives CVNPSGTSGINEQFF. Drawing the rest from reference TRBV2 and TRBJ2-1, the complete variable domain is EPEVTQTPSHQVTQMGQEVILRCVPISNHLYFYWYRQILGQKVEFLVSFYNNEISEKSEIFDDQFSVERPDGSNFTLKIRSTKLEDSAMYFCVNPSGTSGINEQFFGPGTRLTVL.

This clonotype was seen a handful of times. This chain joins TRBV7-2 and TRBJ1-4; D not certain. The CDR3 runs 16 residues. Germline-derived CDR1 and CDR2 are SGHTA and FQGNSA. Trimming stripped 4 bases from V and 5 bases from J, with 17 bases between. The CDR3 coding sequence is TGTGCCAGCAGCTCCTCGACATTCTTTCAGAATGAAAAACTGTTTTTT. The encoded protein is CASSSSTFFQNEKLFF.

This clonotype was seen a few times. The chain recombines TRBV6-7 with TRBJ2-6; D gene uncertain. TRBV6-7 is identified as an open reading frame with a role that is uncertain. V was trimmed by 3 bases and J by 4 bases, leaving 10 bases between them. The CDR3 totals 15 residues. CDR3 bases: TGTGCCAGCAGTTATTGGGCAGCGGGGGCCAACGTCCTGACTTTC. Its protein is CASSYWAAGANVLTF.

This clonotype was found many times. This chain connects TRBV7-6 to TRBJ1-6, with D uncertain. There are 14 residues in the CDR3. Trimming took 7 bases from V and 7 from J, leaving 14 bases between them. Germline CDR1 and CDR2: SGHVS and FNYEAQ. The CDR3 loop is CASTSREGNSPLHF. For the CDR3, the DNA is TGTGCCAGCACCTCCCGGGAGGGAAATTCACCCCTCCACTTT. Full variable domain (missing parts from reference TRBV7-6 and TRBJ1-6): GAGVSQSPRYKVTKRGQDVALRCDPISGHVSLYWYRQALGQGPEFLTYFNYEAQQDKSGLPNDRFSAERPEGSISTLTIQRTEQRDSAMYRCASTSREGNSPLHFGNGTRLTVT.

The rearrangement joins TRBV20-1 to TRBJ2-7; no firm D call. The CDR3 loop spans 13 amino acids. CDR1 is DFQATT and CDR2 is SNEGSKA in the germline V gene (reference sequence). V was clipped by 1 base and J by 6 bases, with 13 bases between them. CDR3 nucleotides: TGCAGTGCTAGAGCCACCAGCGTCGGCGAGCAGTACTTC. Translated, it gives CSARATSVGEQYF.

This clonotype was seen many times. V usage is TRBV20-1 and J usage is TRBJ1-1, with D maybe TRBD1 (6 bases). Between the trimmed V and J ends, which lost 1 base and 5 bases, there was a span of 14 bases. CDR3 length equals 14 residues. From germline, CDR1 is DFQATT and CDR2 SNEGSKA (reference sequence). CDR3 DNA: TGCAGTGCTAGAGGGGTACAGGGTTCAACTGAAGCTTTCTTT. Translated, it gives CSARGVQGSTEAFF.

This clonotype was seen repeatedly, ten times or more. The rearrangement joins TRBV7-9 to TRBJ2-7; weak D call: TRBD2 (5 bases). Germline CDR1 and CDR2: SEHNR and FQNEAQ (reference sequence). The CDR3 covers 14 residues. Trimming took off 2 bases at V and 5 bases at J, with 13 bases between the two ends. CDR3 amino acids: CASSLFHGEHEQYF. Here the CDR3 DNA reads TGTGCCAGCAGCTTATTCCACGGGGAACACGAGCAGTACTTC.

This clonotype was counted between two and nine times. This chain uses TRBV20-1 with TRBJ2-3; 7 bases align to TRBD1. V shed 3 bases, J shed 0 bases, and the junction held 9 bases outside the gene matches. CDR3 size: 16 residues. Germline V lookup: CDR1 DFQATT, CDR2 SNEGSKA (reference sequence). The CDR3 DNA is TGCAGTGCTAGGAGGGGGCGGACGACTAGCACAGATACGCAGTATTTT. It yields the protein CSARRGRTTSTDTQYF.

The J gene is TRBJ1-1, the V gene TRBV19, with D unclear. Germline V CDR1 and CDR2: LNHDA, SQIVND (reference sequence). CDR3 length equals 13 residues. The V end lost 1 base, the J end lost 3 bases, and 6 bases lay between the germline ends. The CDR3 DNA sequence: TGTGCCAGTAGTATAGGAGGGCACACTGAAGCTTTCTTT. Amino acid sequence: CASSIGGHTEAFF.